These T cell receptor beta chains were read from a single sample in a study of T cell responses to AZD1222 COVID-19 vaccine. Sequencing used immunoSEQ multiplex PCR; TCRdb keeps in-frame clones, though not all of them. Here the sample spans around 150,000 clones, 75% to 90% being singletons. The specimen was peripheral blood, collected on day 0 of AZD1222 vaccination. All receptors derive from an adult in good health. The CDR3 runs from the conserved cysteine through the conserved F or W. Fields, in order: J gene, D gene, V gene, clone size, CDR3 protein, CDR3 DNA. D genes are given only for firm matches. The size of a clone is reported for some rows only, either as once, few or many, or as a class for expanded clones.

TRBJ2-7,TRBD2,TRBV28,.,CASSQTSGPRREQYF,TGTGCCAGCAGCCAGACTAGCGGCCCCAGGCGCGAGCAGTACTTC
TRBJ1-5,.,TRBV28,.,CASSWGRDFQPQHF,TGTGCCAGCAGTTGGGGACGGGATTTTCAGCCCCAGCATTTT
TRBJ1-1,.,TRBV6-5,.,CASTKGENTEAFF,TGTGCCAGCACCAAAGGGGAGAACACTGAAGCTTTCTTT
TRBJ2-2,.,TRBV7-9,.,CASSIGTHNTGELFF,TGTGCCAGCAGCATCGGGACTCATAACACCGGGGAGCTGTTTTTT
TRBJ1-6,.,TRBV20-1,.,CSASPHENSPLHF,TGCAGTGCTAGTCCCCACGAGAATTCACCCCTCCACTTT
TRBJ1-5,.,TRBV19,.,CASSMMGGKDQPQHF,TGTGCCAGTAGTATGATGGGGGGCAAAGATCAGCCCCAGCATTTT
TRBJ2-7,TRBD1,TRBV6-6,.,CASSYGQGVVYEQYF,TGTGCCAGCAGCTATGGACAGGGGGTCGTCTACGAGCAGTACTTC
TRBJ2-2,.,TRBV7-9,.,CASSLGGGQGTGELFF,TGTGCCAGCAGCTTAGGCGGGGGCCAGGGCACCGGGGAGCTGTTTTTT
TRBJ1-2,.,TRBV28,once,CASSLTTASLGYTF,TGTGCCAGCAGCCTAACGACAGCCAGTCTTGGCTACACCTTC
TRBJ1-1,.,TRBV9,.,CASSPPGRGNTEAFF,TGTGCCAGCAGCCCGCCAGGGAGGGGGAACACTGAAGCTTTCTTT
TRBJ2-5,.,TRBV29-1,.,CSVELWETQYF,TGCAGCGTTGAATTGTGGGAGACCCAGTACTTC
TRBJ2-7,TRBD1,TRBV19,.,CASSMDRGYEQYF,TGTGCCAGTAGTATGGACAGGGGATACGAGCAGTACTTC
TRBJ1-1,.,TRBV9,once,CASSVGISGDTEAFF,TGTGCCAGCAGCGTAGGAATTTCAGGGGACACTGAAGCTTTCTTT
TRBJ1-5,.,TRBV5-8,.,CASRSGNQPQHF,TGTGCCAGCAGGTCTGGCAATCAGCCCCAGCATTTT
TRBJ1-1,.,TRBV11-2,.,CASSLEMGRGGTEAFF,TGTGCCAGCAGCTTAGAGATGGGCAGAGGTGGCACTGAAGCTTTCTTT
TRBJ1-1,.,TRBV6-5,.,CASSYSKGLTTEAFF,TGTGCCAGCAGTTACTCGAAAGGTTTGACCACTGAAGCTTTCTTT
TRBJ1-2,.,TRBV4-2,.,CASSQGGGTNYGYTF,TGTGCCAGCAGCCAAGGCGGCGGGACTAACTATGGCTACACCTTC
TRBJ1-2,.,TRBV28,.,CASFRPAEGIFYTF,TGTGCCAGCTTTCGGCCGGCGGAGGGAATTTTCTACACCTTC
TRBJ1-5,.,TRBV2,.,CASCHPEGGQPQHF,TGTGCCAGCTGCCACCCGGAGGGGGGCCAGCCCCAGCATTTT
TRBJ1-5,.,TRBV28,.,CASSIGLNNQPQHF,TGTGCCAGCAGCATTGGACTGAATAATCAGCCCCAGCATTTT
TRBJ1-6,.,TRBV14,.,CASSQVTGIGSPLHF,TGTGCCAGCAGCCAAGTTACAGGGATAGGTTCACCCCTCCACTTT
TRBJ1-5,.,TRBV27,.,CASSFRQNNQPQHF,TGTGCCAGCAGTTTCCGTCAGAACAATCAGCCCCAGCATTTT
TRBJ2-7,.,TRBV5-6,.,CASSPDILYYEQYF,TGTGCCAGCAGCCCTGACATATTATACTACGAGCAGTACTTC
TRBJ2-6,.,TRBV6-4,.,CASSEQGYSGANVLTF,TGTGCCAGCAGTGAACAGGGCTACTCTGGGGCCAACGTCCTGACTTTC